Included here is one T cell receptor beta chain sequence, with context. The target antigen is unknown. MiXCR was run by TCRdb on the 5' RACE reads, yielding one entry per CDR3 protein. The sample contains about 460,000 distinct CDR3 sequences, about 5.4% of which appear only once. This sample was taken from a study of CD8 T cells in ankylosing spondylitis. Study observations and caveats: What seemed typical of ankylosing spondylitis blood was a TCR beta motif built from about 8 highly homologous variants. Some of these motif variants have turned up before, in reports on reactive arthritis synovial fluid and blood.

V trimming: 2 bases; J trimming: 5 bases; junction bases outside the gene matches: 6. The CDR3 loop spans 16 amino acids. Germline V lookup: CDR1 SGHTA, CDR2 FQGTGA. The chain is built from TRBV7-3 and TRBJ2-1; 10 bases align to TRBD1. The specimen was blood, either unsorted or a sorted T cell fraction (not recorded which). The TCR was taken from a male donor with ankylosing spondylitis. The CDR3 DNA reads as TGTGCCAGCAGCTTATGGGGGACAGGGGCGGACAATGAGCAGTTCTTC. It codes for CASSLWGTGADNEQFF.